This TCR beta chain is drawn from a study of blood T cell repertoires in COVID-19. CDR1 and CDR2 (germline): SGDLS, YYNGEE. The CDR3 has 14 amino acids. V lost 0 bases, J lost 6 bases, and 11 bases lay in between. Original analysis: Amplification of reference gene primers provided the estimated nucleated cell counts. Assay used: immunoSEQ multiplex PCR; TCRdb lists only in-frame clones, some missing. That table furnishes V, J and clone size, whereas the DNA furnished D and trimming. This sample has about 140,000 clones, with about 80% found just once. With regard to this clone: This CDR3 is also generated by other DNA sequences in the sample.

The sequenced sample consisted of PBMCs or T cells enriched from blood (not recorded which). The receptor was isolated from a woman younger than 30 who had been exposed to COVID-19. The chain couples TRBV9 to TRBJ2-3; perhaps TRBD1 as D (6 bases). The CDR3 here is CASSVAQGSDTQYF. The CDR3 bases are TGTGCCAGCAGCGTAGCACAGGGTTCGGATACGCAGTATTTT.